This is a list of T cell receptor beta chains from one sample in a study of identical twins. Via MiXCR, TCRdb re-called the 5' RACE reads, giving one row per CDR3 protein. The table includes 500,000 to 600,000 distinct CDR3 sequences, about 20% detected once. In addition, the sample was reused for a study of T cells expressing NK-cell markers.

The sample taken for sequencing was CD4+ T cells sorted from blood. These receptors were collected from a woman between 18 and 30 years old in good health. The CDR3 runs from the conserved cysteine through the conserved F or W. Fields, in order: clone size, V gene, J gene, D gene, CDR3 DNA, CDR3 protein. The D gene is left open where the match is weak. Size is omitted from some rows. Given values are once, few, many or a class for expanded clones.

-,TRBV5-8,TRBJ1-1,-,TGTGCCAGCAGCTTGAACCGAGGCAAAGCTTTCTTT,CASSLNRGKAFF
-,TRBV10-1,TRBJ2-1,-,TGCGCCAGCAGTGATACCGTTAAATACAATGAGCAGTTCTTC,CASSDTVKYNEQFF
-,TRBV7-9,TRBJ2-7,-,TGTGCCAGCAGCAGGGCCGGCGAGCAGTACTTC,CASSRAGEQYF
few,TRBV20-1,TRBJ1-2,-,TGCAGTGCTAGTGGGCGGGGCGCTTCGTTAAAATTC,CSASGRGASLKF
-,TRBV20-1,TRBJ2-3,-,TGCAGTGCTAGAGATGGGCAGGGTGATGCAGATACGCAGTATTTT,CSARDGQGDADTQYF
few,TRBV5-1,TRBJ1-1,TRBD1,TGCGCCAGCAGCTTGGGACAGGGGGCGGGAGCTTTCTTT,CASSLGQGAGAFF
-,TRBV5-1,TRBJ2-1,-,TGCGCCAGCAGCTTGAGGGGAGCTGGGGAGCAGTTCTTC,CASSLRGAGEQFF
many,TRBV12-3/TRBV12-4,TRBJ1-1,TRBD1,TGTGCCAGCAGTGGACAGGGGGACACTGAAGCTTTCTTT,CASSGQGDTEAFF
-,TRBV12-3/TRBV12-4,TRBJ2-2,TRBD1,TGTGCCAGCGCGGGACAGGGGTTTGCGGGGGCCGGGGAGCTGTTTTTT,CASAGQGFAGAGELFF
-,TRBV7-2,TRBJ1-1,TRBD1,TGTGCCAGCACCTGGACAGGGATGAACACTGAAGCTTTCTTT,CASTWTGMNTEAFF
few,TRBV25-1,TRBJ1-2,-,TGTGCCAGCAGTGATGTAAGGGGCAGTAAGAACTATGGCTACACCTTC,CASSDVRGSKNYGYTF
once,TRBV7-6,TRBJ2-2,-,TGTGCCAGCAGCTCGTCGGGACTCTACACCGGGGAGCTGTTTTTT,CASSSSGLYTGELFF
few,TRBV10-3,TRBJ2-2,TRBD2,TGTGCCATCAGTGAGGACGTAGGACTAGCGGCCGGGGAGCTGTTTTTT,CAISEDVGLAAGELFF
few,TRBV2,TRBJ2-3,-,TGTGCCAGCACCCCATTTATCACAGATACGCAGTATTTT,CASTPFITDTQYF
-,TRBV20-1,TRBJ2-2,TRBD1,TGCAGTGCTTCACGACAGGGGGGCAACACCGGGGAGCTGTTTTTT,CSASRQGGNTGELFF
-,TRBV7-9,TRBJ2-1,TRBD2,TGTGCCAGCAGCTTAGAGGCGGGAGCAGGCCATGAGCAGTTCTTC,CASSLEAGAGHEQFF
-,TRBV20-1,TRBJ1-5,-,TGCAGTGCTAGATCTCAGGTTAATCAGCCCCAGCATTTT,CSARSQVNQPQHF
many,TRBV27,TRBJ1-2,-,TGTGCCAGCAGTTTATCAGGTCAGAACTATGGCTACACCTTC,CASSLSGQNYGYTF
-,TRBV20-1,TRBJ2-1,TRBD1,TGCAGTGCGTATGGGGGACAGTCGTATGAGCAGTTCTTC,CSAYGGQSYEQFF
-,TRBV2,TRBJ2-1,-,TGTGCCAGCAGCCCCGGGACTCGGGTCGTGGATGAGCAGTTCTTC,CASSPGTRVVDEQFF
-,TRBV6-2/TRBV6-3,TRBJ2-2,TRBD2,TGTGCCAGCAGTTACAAGCGGGAGGGAGCGAACACCGGGGAGCTGTTTTTT,CASSYKREGANTGELFF
-,TRBV6-1,TRBJ1-1,TRBD1,TGTGCCAGCAGAACCTCAGGGGGCACTGAAGCTTTCTTT,CASRTSGGTEAFF
-,TRBV20-1,TRBJ2-3,-,TGCAGTGCCCAGGGGTCGGGGGCCCTCACAGATACGCAGTATTTT,CSAQGSGALTDTQYF
-,TRBV7-3,TRBJ2-1,TRBD2,TGTGCCAGCAGCCCCGCGGGTAGCGGGGAGAAAAAACAGTTCTTC,CASSPAGSGEKKQFF
few,TRBV29-1,TRBJ2-3,-,TGCAGTTTAGGCCCGGGGGCAGATACGCAGTATTTT,CSLGPGADTQYF
few,TRBV12-3/TRBV12-4,TRBJ1-5,-,TGTGCCAGCAGTTGGACCGCAGGTCAGCCCCAGCATTTT,CASSWTAGQPQHF
few,TRBV20-1,TRBJ2-3,-,TGCAGTGCTGACGCGGTTTGGGCAGATACGCAGTATTTT,CSADAVWADTQYF
-,TRBV6-2/TRBV6-3,TRBJ2-7,-,TGTGCCAGCAGTTACGGCGGGAACCGGGGCTACGAGCAGTACTTC,CASSYGGNRGYEQYF
-,TRBV20-1,TRBJ2-3,-,TGCAGTGCCGGACCCGGGGATACGCAGTATTTT,CSAGPGDTQYF
few,TRBV3-1,TRBJ1-6,-,TGTGCCAGCAGCCAGGGGACTTCGAATTCACCCCTCCACTTT,CASSQGTSNSPLHF
-,TRBV7-9,TRBJ2-7,TRBD1,TGTGCCAGCAGCTTAACACAGGGGTTGTACGAGCAGTACTTC,CASSLTQGLYEQYF
few,TRBV7-8,TRBJ2-5,TRBD2,TGTGCCAGCAGCTTAGGATTTCTAGCGGGAGGTGGCCAAGAGACCCAGTACTTC,CASSLGFLAGGGQETQYF
few,TRBV12-3/TRBV12-4,TRBJ1-2,TRBD1,TGTGCCAGCAGTCTTCAGGGGGGGCGCAGCTATGGCTACACCTTC,CASSLQGGRSYGYTF
many,TRBV21-1,TRBJ1-2,-,TGTGCCAGCAGCAAACGGGTCAGGCTCCCCTATGGCTACACCTTC,CASSKRVRLPYGYTF
few,TRBV7-2,TRBJ2-7,-,TGTGCCAGCAGCTCCAGAAGTAGCGGCCTGATCTACGAGCAGTACTTC,CASSSRSSGLIYEQYF
-,TRBV12-3/TRBV12-4,TRBJ2-1,TRBD1,TGTGCCAGCATCAGGACAGGCTCCTACAATGAGCAGTTCTTC,CASIRTGSYNEQFF